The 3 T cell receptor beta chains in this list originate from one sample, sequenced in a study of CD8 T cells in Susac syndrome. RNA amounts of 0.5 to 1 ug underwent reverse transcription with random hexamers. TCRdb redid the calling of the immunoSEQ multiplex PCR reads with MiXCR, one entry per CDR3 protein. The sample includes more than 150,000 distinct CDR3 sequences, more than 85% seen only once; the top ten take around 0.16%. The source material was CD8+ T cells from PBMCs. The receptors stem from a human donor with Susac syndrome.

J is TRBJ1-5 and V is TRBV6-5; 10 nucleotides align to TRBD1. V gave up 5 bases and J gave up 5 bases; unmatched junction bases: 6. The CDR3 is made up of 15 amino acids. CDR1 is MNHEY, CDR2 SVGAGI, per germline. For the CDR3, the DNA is TGTGCCAGCAGTCCCCGGGACAGGGGCCATCAGCCCCAGCATTTT. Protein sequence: CASSPRDRGHQPQHF.

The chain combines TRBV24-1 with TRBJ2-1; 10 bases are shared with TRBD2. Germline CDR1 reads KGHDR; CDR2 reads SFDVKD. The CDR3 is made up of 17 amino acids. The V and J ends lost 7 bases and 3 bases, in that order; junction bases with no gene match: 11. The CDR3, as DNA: TGTGCCACCAGCATCGGGACTAGCGTGGGGCACTACAATGAGCAGTTCTTC. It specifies CATSIGTSVGHYNEQFF.

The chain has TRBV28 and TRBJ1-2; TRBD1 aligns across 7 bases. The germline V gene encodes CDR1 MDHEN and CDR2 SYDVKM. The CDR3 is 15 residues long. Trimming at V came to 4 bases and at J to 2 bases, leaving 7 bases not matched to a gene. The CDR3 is CASSYNRGSNYGYTF. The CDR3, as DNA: TGTGCCAGCAGTTATAACAGGGGCAGCAACTATGGCTACACCTTC.